The 21 T cell receptor beta chains below come from one sample, sequenced in a study of shared clonotypes between healthy human individuals. TCRdb keeps only in-frame clones here, not all; method: immunoSEQ multiplex PCR. Among roughly 2,500,000 clones listed, under 95% were seen once. The sequenced sample consisted of naive CD4+ T cells from PBMCs. The subset is: CD45RA+ positively selected. The receptors here all came from a man aged 18 to 30 in good health. Some clones in this sample may be carry-over from other donors' samples.

This chain links TRBV7-3 with TRBJ1-2, with D possibly being TRBD1 (6 bases). The CDR3 extends over 14 amino acids. Germline V gives CDR1 SGHTA, CDR2 FQGTGA. V shed 1 base and J shed 6 bases, with 12 bases lying between them. The CDR3 spells CASSLIAGGDGYTF. The CDR3 nucleotides are TGTGCCAGCAGCTTAATTGCTGGGGGCGATGGCTACACCTTC.

The rearrangement links TRBV19 to TRBJ2-5; possible D gene TRBD2, 6 bases. Germline CDR1 and CDR2: LNHDA and SQIVND (reference sequence). Trimming cost V 5 bases and J 7 bases, with 20 bases left between them. The CDR3 sequence is 15 residues long. CDR3 amino acids: CASSPRRDASSTQYF. In DNA, the CDR3 is TGTGCCAGTAGTCCTAGGCGGGACGCATCGTCGACCCAGTACTTC.

As to this clone: The same CDR3 can be traced to other DNA sequences in this sample. The chain couples TRBV7-9 to TRBJ2-7; D possibly uses TRBD1 or TRBD2 (6 bases each). The length of the CDR3 is 15 residues. Germline loops: CDR1 SEHNR, CDR2 FQNEAQ (reference sequence). With 1 base removed from V and 2 bases from J, the gap between germline ends came to 12 bases. This chain's CDR3 is CASSLVGGGAYEQYF. CDR3 coding DNA: TGTGCCAGCAGCTTAGTTGGAGGGGGTGCCTACGAGCAGTACTTC. Full variable domain (missing parts from reference TRBV7-9 and TRBJ2-7): DTGVSQNPRHKITKRGQNVTFRCDPISEHNRLYWYRQTLGQGPEFLTYFQNEAQLEKSRLLSDRFSAERPKGSFSTLEIQRTEQGDSAMYLCASSLVGGGAYEQYFGPGTRLTVT.

V usage is TRBV28 and J usage is TRBJ1-3; D is ambiguous. The V gene lost 6 bases and the J gene lost 0 bases, with 18 bases spanning the gap. The germline V gene encodes CDR1 MDHEN and CDR2 SYDVKM. This CDR3 is 17 amino acids long. Here the CDR3 DNA reads TGTGCCAGCAGGCCAAGGATGGGCGTGAGCTCTGGAAACACCATATATTTT. Protein sequence: CASRPRMGVSSGNTIYF.

This chain links TRBV7-9 with TRBJ2-1, with 7 bases lining up with TRBD1. Trimming took 2 bases from V and 6 from J; bases not matched to a gene: 4. The CDR3 is 14 amino acids. The germline V gene encodes CDR1 SEHNR and CDR2 FQNEAQ (reference sequence). The CDR3 loop reads CASSLSAGGNEQFF. The CDR3 DNA reads as TGTGCCAGCAGCTTATCGGCAGGGGGCAATGAGCAGTTCTTC.

V gene TRBV12-2 combines with J gene TRBJ1-5. TRBV12-2 counts as a pseudogene. The CDR3 covers 11 residues. CDR3 nucleotide sequence: TGTGCCCAGGGAGGCAATCAGCCCCAGCATTTT. Amino acid sequence: CAQGGNQPQHF.

This sequence joins TRBV6-1 and TRBJ1-4; D might be TRBD1 (5 bases). CDR3 length equals 16 residues. V lost 1 base to trimming and J lost 3 bases, with 12 bases between them. CDR1 and CDR2 from the germline V gene are MNHNS and SASEGT. The CDR3 DNA is TGTGCCAGCAGTGAAGTGAGGGGCAGTCCTAATGAAAAACTGTTTTTT. Encoded protein: CASSEVRGSPNEKLFF.

This clone was seen more than once but under ten times. The V call is TRBV6-5, the J call TRBJ1-5; 7 nucleotides agree with TRBD1. Looked up from germline, CDR1 is MNHEY and CDR2 is SVGAGI. With V trimmed by 6 bases and J by 2 bases, 7 bases remained unmatched. This CDR3 comprises 15 residues. CDR3 in DNA: TGTGCCAGCAGCAGATCAGGGGGGGGCAATCAGCCCCAGCATTTT. Protein sequence: CASSRSGGGNQPQHF.

The chain is built from TRBV28 and TRBJ2-7; 8 nucleotides agree with TRBD1. V trimming: 5 bases; J trimming: 5 bases; junction bases outside the gene matches: 5. Germline V gene data show CDR1 as MDHEN and CDR2 as SYDVKM. This CDR3 has 13 residues. The CDR3 reads CASSGDRTDEQYF. The CDR3 DNA sequence: TGTGCCAGCAGTGGGGACAGGACGGACGAGCAGTACTTC.

The chain combines TRBV5-1 with TRBJ2-1; the match to TRBD2 covers 13 bases. Trimming removed 4 bases from V and 4 bases from J; junction bases left unmatched: 5. The CDR3 totals 16 residues. Germline loops: CDR1 SGHRS, CDR2 YFSETQ. This CDR3 reads CASSIGTSGAYNEQFF. CDR3 sequence (DNA): TGCGCCAGCAGCATAGGGACTAGCGGGGCTTACAATGAGCAGTTCTTC.

Points on this clone: Different DNA sequences within this sample yield the same CDR3. The chain is built from TRBV18 and TRBJ2-7; no clear D. CDR3 length: 12 amino acids. V lost 3 bases to trimming and J lost 3 bases, with 6 bases between them. Germline V gene lookup returns CDR1 KGHSH and CDR2 LQKENI. This CDR3 reads CASSPGSYEQYF. CDR3 nucleotide sequence: TGTGCCAGCTCACCGGGCAGCTACGAGCAGTACTTC.

Concerning this clone: Other DNA variants within this sample encode the same CDR3. This rearrangement joins TRBV5-1 to TRBJ2-5, with 14 bases aligning to TRBD2. The CDR3 has 16 residues. The trim removed 4 bases at V and 5 bases at J, leaving 7 bases unmatched. The germline V gene encodes CDR1 SGHRS and CDR2 YFSETQ. The CDR3: CASSPGLAGGSETQYF. The DNA for the CDR3 is TGCGCCAGCAGCCCCGGACTAGCGGGAGGTTCGGAGACCCAGTACTTC. Using reference TRBV5-1 and TRBJ2-5 for the parts outside the CDR3, the full variable domain is KAGVTQTPRYLIKTRGQQVTLSCSPISGHRSVSWYQQTPGQGLQFLFEYFSETQRNKGNFPGRFSGRQFSNSRSEMNVSTLELGDSALYLCASSPGLAGGSETQYFGPGTRLLVL.

The chain combines TRBV29-1 with TRBJ2-1; TRBD2 is a possible D gene (6 bases). With 4 bases removed from V and 6 bases from J, the gap between germline ends came to 19 bases. The CDR3 covers 15 residues. Germline CDR1 reads SQVTM; CDR2 reads ANQGSEA. The DNA for the CDR3 is TGCAGCGTTGGACCGGTCCTAGCGATCCCCAATGAGCAGTTCTTC. Protein: CSVGPVLAIPNEQFF.

This clone was seen a single time. The gene calls are TRBV28 and TRBJ1-1; D is possibly TRBD1 (6 bases). Germline V gene sequence: CDR1 MDHEN, CDR2 SYDVKM. The CDR3 is 15 residues long. V lost 5 bases and J 4 bases, leaving 17 bases between the germline ends. The CDR3 DNA sequence: TGTGCCAGCAGTCCCCGGGGGGCAGGCGGCACTGAAGCTTTCTTT. Its translation is CASSPRGAGGTEAFF.

This clone was recorded a few times. The sample has other DNA sequences that encode this CDR3 too. V is TRBV28 and J is TRBJ2-7; D gene ambiguous. Germline V gene lookup returns CDR1 MDHEN and CDR2 SYDVKM. V dropped 4 bases and J dropped 3 bases, with 4 bases sitting between them. The CDR3 runs 11 residues. CDR3 nucleotides: TGTGCCAGCAGTTCCCTCTACGAGCAGTACTTC. It yields the protein CASSSLYEQYF.

This clone has a single count. The CDR3 DNA reads TGTGCCAGCAGCTTGGGGCCGGGGATGGGAGAAAAACTGTTTTTT. Translation: CASSLGPGMGEKLFF. The chain joins TRBV5-6 to TRBJ1-4; D unresolved. V lost 0 bases, J lost 8 bases, and 14 bases lay in between. The CDR3 covers 15 residues. In germline, CDR1 is SGHDT, CDR2 YYEEEE.

The chain employs TRBV5-1 and TRBJ2-2; 9 nucleotides agree with TRBD2. The junction had 6 bases not matched to a gene; V was cut back by 2 bases and J by 7 bases. This CDR3 spans 15 amino acids. CDR1 and CDR2 from the germline V gene are SGHRS and YFSETQ. Here the CDR3 DNA reads TGCGCCAGCAGCTTTGGGACTAGCCTTGGCGGGGAGCTGTTTTTT. The encoded protein is CASSFGTSLGGELFF.

This chain joins TRBV5-6 and TRBJ1-2; TRBD1 is a possible D gene (5 bases). CDR3 length equals 19 residues. Germline V gene lookup returns CDR1 SGHDT and CDR2 YYEEEE. V gave up 1 base and J gave up 3 bases, with 25 bases separating them. The CDR3 loop is CASSLSRDREKGPYYGYTF. The CDR3 DNA sequence: TGTGCCAGCAGCTTGTCACGGGATCGGGAGAAGGGACCTTACTATGGCTACACCTTC.

The chain carries TRBV19 and TRBJ2-6; 8 bases are a match to TRBD1. The CDR3 extends over 15 amino acids. From germline, CDR1 is LNHDA and CDR2 SQIVND (reference sequence). The V gene end was trimmed by 8 bases and the J gene end by 2 bases; junction bases not matched to a gene: 5. The CDR3 sequence: CASATGDPGANVLTF. For the CDR3, the DNA is TGTGCCAGTGCGACAGGGGATCCTGGGGCCAACGTCCTGACTTTC.

The chain recombines TRBV2 with TRBJ2-2, with D possibly matching TRBD1 (5 bases). CDR1 and CDR2 (germline): SNHLY, FYNNEI. V lost 6 bases to trimming and J lost 0 bases, with 14 bases between them. The CDR3 sequence is 16 residues long. The CDR3 loop reads CASRGRLPTNTGELFF. In nucleotides, the CDR3 is TGTGCCAGCAGGGGGCGACTGCCGACGAACACCGGGGAGCTGTTTTTT.

The rearrangement links TRBV9 to TRBJ2-4; no definite D call. Looked up from germline, CDR1 is SGDLS and CDR2 is YYNGEE. V lost 3 bases and J lost 7, with 14 bases in between. The CDR3 has 14 residues. Written as DNA, the CDR3 is TGTGCCAGCAGCGATGACCGCGAAGGGAACATTCAGTACTTC. Translated: CASSDDREGNIQYF.